This T cell receptor beta chain was found in a study of blood T cell repertoires in COVID-19. Per the original methods: For nucleated cells, counts were estimated from reference gene primer amplification. Using immunoSEQ multiplex PCR, the repertoire was profiled, and TCRdb retains in-frame clones only, with some absent. The V and J calls and the clone size are those of that table, but D and trimming were determined from the DNA. This sample has around 68,000 clones, with roughly three quarters found just once. Germline loops: CDR1 MDHEN, CDR2 SYDVKM. The V and J ends lost 7 bases and 6 bases respectively, with 18 bases between them. The CDR3 sequence is 14 residues long.

Source material: peripheral blood. The receptor was derived from a human donor in a cohort sampled during active COVID-19. The chain joins TRBV28 to TRBJ1-1; possibly TRBD1 for D (5 bases). CDR3 loop: CASTQFSSTAEAFF. CDR3 nucleotides: TGTGCCAGCACCCAATTTTCGTCGACAGCTGAAGCTTTCTTT. The full variable domain, with the rest looked up from reference TRBV28 and TRBJ1-1, is DVKVTQSSRYLVKRTGEKVFLECVQDMDHENMFWYRQDPGLGLRLIYFSYDVKMKEKGDIPEGYSVSREKKERFSLILESASTNQTSMYLCASTQFSSTAEAFFGQGTRLTVV.